Each of the 14 T cell receptor beta chains below was sequenced from the same sample in a study of blood T cell repertoires in COVID-19. Method: immunoSEQ multiplex PCR; TCRdb's copy keeps in-frame clones and lacks some. Of some 83,000 clones detected, around 80% appear once; the ten largest clones hold roughly a fifth. The sequenced sample was peripheral blood. The receptors shown here come from a human donor in a cohort sampled during active COVID-19.

The rearrangement joins TRBV5-5 to TRBJ1-3; weak D call: TRBD1 (5 bases). Trimming took off 1 base at V and 2 bases at J, with 19 bases between the two ends. The length of the CDR3 is 18 residues. In germline, CDR1 is SGHKS, CDR2 YYEKEE (reference sequence). The CDR3 reads CASSLWAAVGRAGNTIYF. The CDR3 region has the DNA TGTGCCAGCAGCTTGTGGGCTGCGGTGGGCAGGGCTGGAAACACCATATATTTT.

The chain is built from TRBV5-1 and TRBJ2-3, with 10 bases fitting TRBD2. The CDR3 is made up of 21 amino acids. The ends lost 4 bases at V and 0 bases at J; junction bases unmatched: 20. Germline-derived CDR1 and CDR2 are SGHRS and YFSETQ. CDR3 residues: CASSPLGGGLATRASTDTQYF. As DNA, the CDR3 is TGCGCCAGCAGCCCTCTCGGGGGGGGACTAGCGACACGGGCAAGCACAGATACGCAGTATTTT.

The chain links TRBV13 to TRBJ1-6, with D maybe TRBD1 (5 bases). The CDR3 contains 18 residues. From germline, CDR1 is PRHDT and CDR2 FYEKMQ (reference sequence). Trimming took off 2 bases at V and 7 bases at J, with 21 bases between the two ends. The CDR3 here is CASSLKFPGTSGNSPLHF. The CDR3, as DNA: TGTGCCAGCAGCTTAAAATTTCCAGGGACTTCGGGAAATTCACCCCTCCACTTT.

The chain uses TRBV28 and TRBJ1-5; D remains ambiguous. Per the germline V gene, CDR1 is MDHEN and CDR2 is SYDVKM. This CDR3 region has 14 residues. V dropped 1 base and J dropped 6 bases, with 10 bases sitting between them. The CDR3 sequence: CASSLSSTGQPQHF. CDR3 DNA sequence: TGTGCCAGCAGTTTATCAAGTACGGGTCAGCCCCAGCATTTT.

V usage is TRBV6-6 and J usage is TRBJ2-7; 8 nucleotides line up with TRBD1. V lost 3 bases and J lost 6; bases outside the gene matches: 10. Germline CDR1 and CDR2: MNHNY and SVGAGI (reference sequence). The CDR3 is 15 amino acids. CDR3 loop: CASSYGGTGISEQYF. The CDR3 DNA sequence: TGTGCCAGCAGTTATGGGGGGACAGGCATCTCCGAGCAGTACTTC.

J is TRBJ2-3 and V is TRBV18, with 9 bases lining up with TRBD2. Trimming cost V 3 bases and J 2 bases; bases outside gene matches: 3. Germline V gene sequence: CDR1 KGHSH, CDR2 LQKENI. The length of the CDR3 is 15 residues. CDR3 sequence: CASSPGLANTDTQYF. Here the CDR3 DNA reads TGTGCCAGCTCACCCGGACTAGCGAACACAGATACGCAGTATTTT. Full variable domain (remainder filled in from reference TRBV18 and TRBJ2-3): NAGVMQNPRHLVRRRGQEARLRCSPMKGHSHVYWYRQLPEEGLKFMVYLQKENIIDESGMPKERFSAEFPKEGPSILRIQQVVRGDSAAYFCASSPGLANTDTQYFGPGTRLTVL.

The chain carries TRBV27 and TRBJ2-1; 8 bases are a match to TRBD2. From germline, CDR1 is MNHEY and CDR2 SMNVEV (reference sequence). The length of the CDR3 is 14 residues. V gave up 11 bases and J gave up 0 bases; unmatched junction bases: 6. DNA for the CDR3: TGTGCCGCGGGGGGCATCGACTCCTACAATGAGCAGTTCTTC. This translates into CAAGGIDSYNEQFF.

The CDR3 region has the DNA TGTGCCAGCAGCTCCCCGGGCGTTACAGGCGCTTATGGCTACACCTTC. Translation: CASSSPGVTGAYGYTF. The chain carries TRBV7-2 and TRBJ1-2; D perhaps matches TRBD1 (5 bases). The germline V and J ends were trimmed by 4 bases and 5 bases, with 20 bases remaining between them. Germline assignment: CDR1 SGHTA and CDR2 FQGNSA. The CDR3 is 16 residues long. The full variable domain, its missing parts supplied by reference TRBV7-2 and TRBJ1-2, is GAGVSQSPSNKVTEKGKDVELRCDPISGHTALYWYRQSLGQGLEFLIYFQGNSAPDKSGLPSDRFSAERTGGSVSTLTIQRTQQEDSAVYLCASSSPGVTGAYGYTFGSGTRLTVV.

The gene calls are TRBV28 and TRBJ1-5; 8 nucleotides align to TRBD1. The CDR3 is made up of 15 amino acids. After removal of 8 bases from V and 4 bases from J, the junction contained 10 bases not matched to a gene. Per the germline V gene, CDR1 is MDHEN and CDR2 is SYDVKM. CDR3 sequence reads: CASGRLTGVNQPQHF. The DNA for the CDR3 is TGTGCCAGCGGCCGCTTGACAGGGGTAAATCAGCCCCAGCATTTT. The full variable domain, rest sourced from reference TRBV28 and TRBJ1-5, is DVKVTQSSRYLVKRTGEKVFLECVQDMDHENMFWYRQDPGLGLRLIYFSYDVKMKEKGDIPEGYSVSREKKERFSLILESASTNQTSMYLCASGRLTGVNQPQHFGDGTRLSIL.

The chain recombines TRBV7-2 with TRBJ2-1; 9 nucleotides align to TRBD2. The junction had 1 base not matched to a gene; V was cut back by 1 base and J by 3 bases. This CDR3 has 15 amino acids. Germline V gene data show CDR1 as SGHTA and CDR2 as FQGNSA. CDR3: CASSLVRGGYNEQFF. In nucleotides, the CDR3 is TGTGCCAGCAGCTTAGTGCGGGGGGGCTACAATGAGCAGTTCTTC.

This clone was seen repeatedly, ten times or more. V is TRBV7-9 and J is TRBJ2-1; D is possibly TRBD1 (5 bases). Per germline, CDR1 SEHNR and CDR2 FQNEAQ (reference sequence). The CDR3 has 15 amino acids. The V and J ends lost 2 bases and 5 bases respectively, with 13 bases between them. The CDR3 sequence: CASSLWSGNNNEQFF. The CDR3 DNA follows: TGTGCCAGCAGCTTATGGTCAGGGAATAACAATGAGCAGTTCTTC.

This clone was observed a handful of times. The gene calls are TRBV19 and TRBJ1-5; 7 positions match TRBD1. The trim removed 7 bases at V and 3 bases at J, leaving 12 bases unmatched. Germline V gene data show CDR1 as LNHDA and CDR2 as SQIVND (reference sequence). This CDR3 contains 16 residues. CDR3 bases: TGTGCCAGTAAAGGGACCTCGGGACAGAACAATCAGCCCCAGCATTTT. Its translation: CASKGTSGQNNQPQHF.

V gene TRBV5-6 combines with J gene TRBJ1-3, with no clear D. The CDR3 runs 14 residues. V was trimmed by 4 bases and J by 0 bases, leaving 8 bases between them. In germline, CDR1 is SGHDT, CDR2 YYEEEE. CDR3 in DNA: TGTGCCAGCAGCCGCGGACTCTCTGGAAACACCATATATTTT. Its translation: CASSRGLSGNTIYF.

The chain uses TRBV7-9 and TRBJ2-3; no definite D call. The CDR3 is made up of 12 amino acids. The V end lost 5 bases, the J end lost 4 bases, and 7 bases lay between the germline ends. Per the germline V gene, CDR1 is SEHNR and CDR2 is FQNEAQ (reference sequence). The CDR3 nucleotides read TGTGCCAGCAGCCGGGTTTCAGATACGCAGTATTTT. It specifies CASSRVSDTQYF.